Below, 8 T cell receptor beta chains from the same sample are listed, as sequenced in a study of cytomegalovirus exposure and HLA in healthy donors. Repertoires were generated with immunoSEQ multiplex PCR, while TCRdb's copy carries only in-frame clones and drops some. Counted here are about 180,000 clones, roughly 85% occurring once; the ten biggest clones make up more than 15%. The specimen sequenced was PBMCs. The receptors were gathered from a man aged 18 to 35 in good health and CMV-seropositive.

The chain carries TRBV18 and TRBJ1-1; D call uncertain. Germline V CDR1 and CDR2: KGHSH, LQKENI. V was trimmed by 3 bases and J by 4 bases, leaving 21 bases between them. The CDR3 runs 17 residues. CDR3 amino acids: CASSPRVSAAPTTEAFF. In DNA form, the CDR3 reads TGTGCCAGCTCACCGAGGGTCTCGGCCGCCCCAACCACTGAAGCTTTCTTT. Filled out from reference TRBV18 and TRBJ1-1, the complete variable domain reads NAGVMQNPRHLVRRRGQEARLRCSPMKGHSHVYWYRQLPEEGLKFMVYLQKENIIDESGMPKERFSAEFPKEGPSILRIQQVVRGDSAAYFCASSPRVSAAPTTEAFFGQGTRLTVV.

This clone was picked up a small number of times. V is TRBV10-2 and J is TRBJ2-1; 9 nucleotides align to TRBD2. The CDR3 is 16 residues long. The junction had 9 bases not matched to a gene; V was cut back by 5 bases and J by 4 bases. CDR1 is WSHSY, CDR2 SAAADI, per germline. The CDR3 DNA reads as TGCGCCAGCAGTAACAGGCGGGAGGGCCCTTACAATGAGCAGTTCTTC. This encodes CASSNRREGPYNEQFF.

This chain joins TRBV27 and TRBJ2-7; a weak D match, TRBD1 (7 bases). CDR1 is MNHEY and CDR2 is SMNVEV in the germline V gene (reference sequence). Trimming took 4 bases from V and 3 from J, leaving 16 bases between them. This CDR3 region has 15 residues. CDR3 DNA: TGTGCCAGCAGTTCTAGACAGGGCGGGAACTACGAGCAGTACTTC. It translates to CASSSRQGGNYEQYF.

The chain couples TRBV6-5 to TRBJ2-3; no firm D call. V shed 2 bases and J shed 6 bases, with 12 bases lying between them. Germline V CDR1 and CDR2: MNHEY, SVGAGI. The CDR3 sequence is 14 residues long. The CDR3 loop reads CASSYVIDGDTQYF. The CDR3 nucleotides read TGTGCCAGCAGTTACGTCATAGACGGGGATACGCAGTATTTT.

This rearrangement joins TRBV28 to TRBJ1-2; TRBD1 might be the D (6 bases). In germline, CDR1 is MDHEN, CDR2 SYDVKM. This CDR3 is built from 15 residues. The V gene lost 2 bases and the J gene lost 4 bases, with 14 bases spanning the gap. CDR3 DNA sequence: TGTGCCAGCAGTTTAAGTTCCGAGACAGGCTATGGCTACACCTTC. Translating gives CASSLSSETGYGYTF.

This clone showed up just once. The V call is TRBV11-2, the J call TRBJ1-1, with 9 bases fitting TRBD1. J gave up 1 base and V 1 base, and 4 bases lay outside the gene matches. The CDR3 sequence is 16 residues long. Germline CDR1 is SGHAT and CDR2 is FQNNGV. CDR3 sequence reads: CASSLARGQGNTEAFF. CDR3 nucleotides: TGTGCCAGCAGCTTAGCCCGGGGACAGGGGAACACTGAAGCTTTCTTT.

The rearrangement uses TRBV5-1 and TRBJ2-3; maybe TRBD1 (5 bases). From germline, CDR1 is SGHRS and CDR2 YFSETQ. The CDR3 spans 14 residues. Trimming stripped 0 bases from V and 6 bases from J, with 11 bases between. CDR3 residues: CASSLGRGWDTQYF. The CDR3 DNA follows: TGCGCCAGCAGCTTGGGAAGGGGATGGGATACGCAGTATTTT. Full variable domain (outside the CDR3, taken from reference TRBV5-1 and TRBJ2-3): KAGVTQTPRYLIKTRGQQVTLSCSPISGHRSVSWYQQTPGQGLQFLFEYFSETQRNKGNFPGRFSGRQFSNSRSEMNVSTLELGDSALYLCASSLGRGWDTQYFGPGTRLTVL.

Here the CDR3 DNA reads TGTGCCAGCAGCTTGGCGGTAGCGGGAGGGCAGAAGACCCAGTACTTC. Translated: CASSLAVAGGQKTQYF. The chain couples TRBV5-4 to TRBJ2-5, with 11 bases identical to TRBD2. V lost 0 bases and J lost 6; bases outside the gene matches: 7. From germline, CDR1 is SGHNT and CDR2 YYREEE (reference sequence). The CDR3 loop spans 16 amino acids.